What follows is one TCR beta chain and its context. Additional DNA sequences in this sample encode the identical CDR3. This CDR3 region has 17 residues. Unmatched junction bases numbered 16, after V lost 7 bases and J lost 7 bases. Germline CDR1 SGHTA, CDR2 FQGTGA. The record originates from a study of cytomegalovirus exposure and HLA in healthy donors. The primer mix had 60 Vbeta and 13 Jbeta primers. Measured with immunoSEQ multiplex PCR; TCRdb has only the in-frame clones, and not every one. This repertoire shows around 100,000 clones, about 78% found once; its top ten account for roughly 5.9%. The clonotype comes from a young woman in good health and CMV-seropositive. The chain combines TRBV7-3 with TRBJ1-6; 7 positions agree with TRBD1. Sequenced input: PBMCs. CDR3 DNA sequence: TGTGCCAGCACCCGAAAAACCGACACAGGGGAAAATTCACCCCTCCACTTT. The encoded protein is CASTRKTDTGENSPLHF.